This T cell receptor beta chain stems from a study of blood T cell repertoires in COVID-19. Whole-study context: In each case, the material was cDNA or gDNA derived from T cells, B-cell-depleted T cells, or PBMCs.

The CDR3 loop spans 13 amino acids. Between the trimmed V and J ends, which lost 5 bases and 10 bases, there was a span of 14 bases. Germline values: CDR1 SGHTA, CDR2 FQGTGA. This clone was seen once. Original methodology: Researchers report that nucleated cell counts were estimated from reference gene primer amplification. Measured with immunoSEQ multiplex PCR; TCRdb has only the in-frame clones, and not every one. V, J and clone size were drawn from that table, and D and trimming were deduced from the DNA. The sample holds tens of thousands of clones, around nine tenths seen once. Sequencing used peripheral blood. The chain joins TRBV7-3 to TRBJ2-2; possibly TRBD1 for D (5 bases). The clonotype was recovered from a woman in her 40s with active COVID-19. The CDR3 sequence is CASSALGPMELFF. The CDR3 DNA sequence: TGTGCCAGCAGCGCGCTGGGGCCTATGGAGCTGTTTTTT.